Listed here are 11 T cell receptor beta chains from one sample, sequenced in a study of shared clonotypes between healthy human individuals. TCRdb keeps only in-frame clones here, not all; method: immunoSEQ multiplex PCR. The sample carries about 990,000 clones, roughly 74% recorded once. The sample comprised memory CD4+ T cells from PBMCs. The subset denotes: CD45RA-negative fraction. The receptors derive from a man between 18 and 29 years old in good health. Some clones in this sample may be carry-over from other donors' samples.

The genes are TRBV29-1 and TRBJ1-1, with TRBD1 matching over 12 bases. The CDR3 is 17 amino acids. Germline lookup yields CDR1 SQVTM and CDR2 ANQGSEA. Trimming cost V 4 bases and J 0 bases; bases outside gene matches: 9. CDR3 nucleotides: TGCAGCGTTGGGGGGACAGGGGGCGCAGATATGAACACTGAAGCTTTCTTT. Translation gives CSVGGTGGADMNTEAFF. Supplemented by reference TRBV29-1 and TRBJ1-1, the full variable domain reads SAVISQKPSRDICQRGTSLTIQCQVDSQVTMMFWYRQQPGQSLTLIATANQGSEATYESGFVIDKFPISRPNLTFSTLTVSNMSPEDSSIYLCSVGGTGGADMNTEAFFGQGTRLTVV.

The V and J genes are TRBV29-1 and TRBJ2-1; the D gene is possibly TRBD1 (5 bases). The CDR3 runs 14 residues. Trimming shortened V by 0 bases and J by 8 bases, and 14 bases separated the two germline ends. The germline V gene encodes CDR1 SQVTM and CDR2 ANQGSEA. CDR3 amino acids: CSVEDFSGFYEQFF. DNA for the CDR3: TGCAGCGTTGAAGATTTCTCAGGGTTTTATGAGCAGTTCTTC.

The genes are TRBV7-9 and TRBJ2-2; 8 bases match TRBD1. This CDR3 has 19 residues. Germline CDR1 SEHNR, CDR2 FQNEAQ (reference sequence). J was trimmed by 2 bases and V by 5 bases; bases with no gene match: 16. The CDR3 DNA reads TGTGCCAGCAGCATGTTCGGGACAGGTTCCTTTCTTAACACCGGGGAGCTGTTTTTT. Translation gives CASSMFGTGSFLNTGELFF.

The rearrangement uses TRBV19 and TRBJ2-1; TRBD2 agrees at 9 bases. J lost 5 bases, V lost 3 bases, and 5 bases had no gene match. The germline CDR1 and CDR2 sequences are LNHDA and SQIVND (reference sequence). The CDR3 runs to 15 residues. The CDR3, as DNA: TGTGCCAGTAGTATGCCTAGCGGGGCCGACAATGAGCAGTTCTTC. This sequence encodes CASSMPSGADNEQFF.

CDR3: CASSPYDEQYF. CDR3 nucleotide sequence: TGCGCCAGCAGTCCTTATGACGAGCAGTACTTC. The V call is TRBV10-2, the J call TRBJ2-7; D is unresolved. Trimming shortened V by 5 bases and J by 5 bases, and 7 bases separated the two germline ends. Germline CDR1 reads WSHSY; CDR2 reads SAAADI. The CDR3 is 11 residues long.

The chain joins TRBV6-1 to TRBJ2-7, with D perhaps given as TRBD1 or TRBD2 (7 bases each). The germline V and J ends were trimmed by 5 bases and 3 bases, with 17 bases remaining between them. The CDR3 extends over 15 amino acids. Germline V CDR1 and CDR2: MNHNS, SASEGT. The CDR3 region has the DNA TGTGCCAGCAGTTCGAGACAGGGAGGGATCTACGAGCAGTACTTC. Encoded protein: CASSSRQGGIYEQYF.

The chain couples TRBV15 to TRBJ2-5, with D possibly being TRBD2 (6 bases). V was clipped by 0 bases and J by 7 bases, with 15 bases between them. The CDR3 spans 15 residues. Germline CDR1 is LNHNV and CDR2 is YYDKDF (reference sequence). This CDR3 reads CATSRDGDLGGTQYF. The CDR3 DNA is TGTGCCACCAGCAGAGATGGGGACCTGGGAGGGACCCAGTACTTC.

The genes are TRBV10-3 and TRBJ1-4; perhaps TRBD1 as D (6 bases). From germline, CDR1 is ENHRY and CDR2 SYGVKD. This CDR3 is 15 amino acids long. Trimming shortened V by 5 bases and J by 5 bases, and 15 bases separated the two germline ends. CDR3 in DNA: TGTGCCATCAGTCCCCAACAGGGCCCCAATGAAAAACTGTTTTTT. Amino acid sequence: CAISPQQGPNEKLFF.

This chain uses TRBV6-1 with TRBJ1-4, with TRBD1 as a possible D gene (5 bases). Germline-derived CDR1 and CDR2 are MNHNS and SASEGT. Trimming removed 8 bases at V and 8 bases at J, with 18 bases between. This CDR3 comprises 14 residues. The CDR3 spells CASQDKGQSEKLFF. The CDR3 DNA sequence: TGTGCCAGCCAGGATAAAGGACAAAGCGAAAAACTGTTTTTT.

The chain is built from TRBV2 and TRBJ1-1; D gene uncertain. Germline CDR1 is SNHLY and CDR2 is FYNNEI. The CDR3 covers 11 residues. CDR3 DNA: TGTGTATCGAGGGAGGACACTGAAGCTTTCTTT. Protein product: CVSREDTEAFF.

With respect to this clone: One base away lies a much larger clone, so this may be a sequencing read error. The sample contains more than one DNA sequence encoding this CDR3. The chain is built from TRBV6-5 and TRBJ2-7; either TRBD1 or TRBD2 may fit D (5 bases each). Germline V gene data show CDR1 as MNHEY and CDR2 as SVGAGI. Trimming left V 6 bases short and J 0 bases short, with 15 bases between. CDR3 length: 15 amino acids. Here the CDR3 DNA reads TGTGCCAGCAGGAACACAGGAACTAGCTCCTACGAGCAGTACTTC. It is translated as CASRNTGTSSYEQYF.